This TCR beta chain was identified during a study of identical twins. This clonotype was seen at least ten times. Its antigen is currently unknown. A universal primer site came from template switching; cDNA carried unique molecular identifiers. TCRdb re-derived calls from the 5' RACE reads in MiXCR, one entry per CDR3 protein. Among 1.5 million to 2 million distinct CDR3 sequences listed, about 32% were seen once. Study results and limitations: The study found excess low generation probability among twin-shared out-of-frame alpha sequences. A partial confounding effect on zero-insertion analyses could come from invariant MAIT and iNKT cells. Findings came from cross-sectional statistics, without long-term follow-up of donors.

Germline CDR1 reads MNHEY; CDR2 reads SMNVEV (reference sequence). V was clipped by 1 base and J by 6 bases; unmatched bases: 11. The length of the CDR3 is 18 residues. Sequenced: cord blood. The chain recombines TRBV27 with TRBJ2-3, with 12 positions matching TRBD2. The sequence was obtained from a newborn girl in good health. The CDR3 nucleotides read TGTGCCAGCAGTTTATTTTCACCGGGACTAGCGGGTACGGATACGCAGTATTTT. Translation gives CASSLFSPGLAGTDTQYF.